Below are 10 T cell receptor beta chains sequenced from a single sample in a study of CD8 T cells in ankylosing spondylitis. Via MiXCR, TCRdb re-called the 5' RACE reads, giving one row per CDR3 protein. The sample lists around 130,000 distinct CDR3 sequences; 12% to 15% were seen once. The sample was blood, either unsorted or a sorted T cell fraction (not recorded which). These TCRs come from a female donor with ankylosing spondylitis or in good health (not recorded which).

This clonotype came up once. A much larger clonotype is one base distant, so this may be a read error. This chain joins TRBV20-1 and TRBJ2-5; the D gene could be TRBD1 or TRBD2 (5 bases each). The CDR3 is 12 amino acids. The germline CDR1 and CDR2 sequences are DFQATT and SNEGSKA (reference sequence). V dropped 5 bases and J dropped 2 bases, with 9 bases sitting between them. The CDR3 sequence is CSAGGTQETQYF. Written as DNA, the CDR3 is TGCAGTGCTGGTGGGACGCAAGAGACCCAGTACTTC.

Note on this clonotype: A clone one base away is much larger, so this may be a read error. The rearrangement uses TRBV29-1 and TRBJ1-4; a possible D gene is TRBD1 (6 bases). Germline loops: CDR1 SQVTM, CDR2 ANQGSEA. This CDR3 is built from 13 residues. V lost 5 bases and J lost 6, with 13 bases in between. The CDR3 region has the DNA TGCAGCGTTAACGGGGGCTTAGATGAAAAACTGTTTTTT. Its protein product is CSVNGGLDEKLFF. The complete variable domain, with remaining parts taken from reference TRBV29-1 and TRBJ1-4, reads SAVISQKPSRDICQRGTSLTIQCQVDSQVTMMFWYRQQPGQSLTLIATANQGSEATYESGFVIDKFPISRPNLTFSTLTVSNMSPEDSSIYLCSVNGGLDEKLFFGSGTQLSVL.

This clonotype was picked up a small number of times. The chain joins TRBV20-1 to TRBJ1-6; D is ambiguous. The V gene lost 1 base and the J gene lost 5 bases, with 9 bases spanning the gap. CDR3 length: 14 residues. Germline V gene lookup returns CDR1 DFQATT and CDR2 SNEGSKA (reference sequence). CDR3 in DNA: TGCAGTGCTAGAGTGGCCAGAAATAATTCACCCCTCCACTTT. Translated, it gives CSARVARNNSPLHF.

There are many counts of this clonotype. The rearrangement uses TRBV7-9 and TRBJ2-3, with 8 bases that match TRBD1. Per the germline V gene, CDR1 is SEHNR and CDR2 is FQNEAQ (reference sequence). There are 16 residues in the CDR3. V gave up 3 bases and J gave up 6 bases; unmatched junction bases: 11. For the CDR3, the DNA is TGTGCCAGCAGCTTTAATACAGGGGGAACAAGGGATACGCAGTATTTT. As protein: CASSFNTGGTRDTQYF.

The table lists this clonotype with a few counts. This chain uses TRBV7-9 with TRBJ2-3; D possibly corresponds to TRBD1 (5 bases). Germline assignment: CDR1 SEHNR and CDR2 FQNEAQ (reference sequence). V was pared by 5 bases and J by 2 bases, with 14 bases between. There are 15 residues in the CDR3. The CDR3, as DNA: TGTGCCAGCAGCGACCCCAGGGCAGTCACAGATACGCAGTATTTT. It encodes CASSDPRAVTDTQYF.

In this sample, this clonotype turned up a few times. This sequence joins TRBV18 and TRBJ2-3; D is ambiguous. The CDR3 runs to 18 residues. Trimming took off 5 bases at V and 0 bases at J, with 21 bases between the two ends. Germline values: CDR1 KGHSH, CDR2 LQKENI. The CDR3 coding sequence is TGTGCCAGCTCATCCTCCGCCCGACGTGGTTTTAGCACAGATACGCAGTATTTT. Encoded protein: CASSSSARRGFSTDTQYF.

The sample holds many counts of this clonotype. This chain uses TRBV7-8 with TRBJ1-3; D is unresolved. Trimming left V 4 bases short and J 0 bases short, with 16 bases between. The CDR3 is 17 residues long. The germline V gene encodes CDR1 SGHVS and CDR2 FQNEAQ. As DNA, the CDR3 is TGTGCCAGCAGCTCTTATGGTACAGTTGCCTCTGGAAACACCATATATTTT. Translated, it gives CASSSYGTVASGNTIYF.

The chain uses TRBV29-1 and TRBJ1-2, with no clear D. The V end lost 4 bases, the J end lost 8 bases, and 11 bases lay between the germline ends. This CDR3 is 11 amino acids long. CDR1 SQVTM and CDR2 ANQGSEA come from the germline V gene. CDR3 DNA sequence: TGCAGCGTTGTGGCTTTCGAGGGCTACACCTTC. Residues: CSVVAFEGYTF.

V is TRBV28 and J is TRBJ2-1; possible D gene TRBD2, 5 bases. The CDR3 consists of 15 residues. The germline gives CDR1 MDHEN, CDR2 SYDVKM. Trimming pared 3 bases from V and 0 bases from J, leaving 9 bases between. In DNA, the CDR3 is TGTGCCAGCAGTTTTGGGGAGAGCTCCTACAATGAGCAGTTCTTC. It yields the protein CASSFGESSYNEQFF.

The V call is TRBV6-4, the J call TRBJ1-1; D call uncertain. CDR1 is MRHNA, CDR2 SNTAGT, per germline. This CDR3 spans 14 amino acids. V was shortened by 2 bases and J by 3 bases, with 10 bases between the two germline ends. The CDR3, as DNA: TGTGCCAGCAGTGACGAGGGTAACCACACTGAAGCTTTCTTT. Protein sequence: CASSDEGNHTEAFF.